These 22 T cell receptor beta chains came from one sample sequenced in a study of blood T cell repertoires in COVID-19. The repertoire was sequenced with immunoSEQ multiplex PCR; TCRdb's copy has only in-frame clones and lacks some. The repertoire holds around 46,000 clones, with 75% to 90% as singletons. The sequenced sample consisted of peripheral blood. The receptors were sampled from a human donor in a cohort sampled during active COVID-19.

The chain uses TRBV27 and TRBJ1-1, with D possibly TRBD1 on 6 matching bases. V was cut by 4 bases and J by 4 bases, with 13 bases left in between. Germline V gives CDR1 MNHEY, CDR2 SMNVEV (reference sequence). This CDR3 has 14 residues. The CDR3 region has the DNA TGTGCCAGCAGTTACGGGGGGCGAGGCACTGAAGCTTTCTTT. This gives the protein CASSYGGRGTEAFF.

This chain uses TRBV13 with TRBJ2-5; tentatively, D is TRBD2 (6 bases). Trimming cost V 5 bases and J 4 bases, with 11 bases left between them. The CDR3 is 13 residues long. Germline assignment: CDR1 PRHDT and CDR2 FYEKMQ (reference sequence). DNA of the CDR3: TGTGCCAGCAGCCAGGGACTTCGAGAGACCCAGTACTTC. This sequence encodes CASSQGLRETQYF.

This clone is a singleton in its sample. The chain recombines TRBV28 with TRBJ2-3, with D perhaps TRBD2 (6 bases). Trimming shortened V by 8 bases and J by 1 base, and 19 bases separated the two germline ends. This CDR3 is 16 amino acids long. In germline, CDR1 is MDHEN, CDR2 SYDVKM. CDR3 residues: CASFRGVAWGTDTQYF. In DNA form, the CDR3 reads TGTGCCAGCTTCCGCGGGGTCGCGTGGGGCACAGATACGCAGTATTTT.

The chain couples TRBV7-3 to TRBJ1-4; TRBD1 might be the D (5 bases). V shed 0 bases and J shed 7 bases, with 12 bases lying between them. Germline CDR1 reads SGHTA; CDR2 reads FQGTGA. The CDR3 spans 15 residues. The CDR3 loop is CASSLTAGRGEKLFF. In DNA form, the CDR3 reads TGTGCCAGCAGCTTAACGGCAGGGAGGGGTGAAAAACTGTTTTTT.

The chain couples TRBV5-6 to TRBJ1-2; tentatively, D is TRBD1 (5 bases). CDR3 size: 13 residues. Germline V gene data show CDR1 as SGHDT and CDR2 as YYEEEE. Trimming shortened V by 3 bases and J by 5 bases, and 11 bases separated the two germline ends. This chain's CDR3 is CASSSPGGYGYTF. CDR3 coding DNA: TGTGCCAGCAGCTCGCCGGGGGGGTATGGCTACACCTTC. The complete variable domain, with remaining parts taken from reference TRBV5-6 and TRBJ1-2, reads DAGVTQSPTHLIKTRGQQVTLRCSPKSGHDTVSWYQQALGQGPQFIFQYYEEEERQRGNFPDRFSGHQFPNYSSELNVNALLLGDSALYLCASSSPGGYGYTFGSGTRLTVV.

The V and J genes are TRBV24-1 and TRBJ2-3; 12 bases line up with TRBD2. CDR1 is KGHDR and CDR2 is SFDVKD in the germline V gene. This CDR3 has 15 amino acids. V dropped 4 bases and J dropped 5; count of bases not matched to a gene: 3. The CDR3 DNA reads TGTGCCACCAGTGACCCGGGACTAGCGGGAGATACGCAGTATTTT. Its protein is CATSDPGLAGDTQYF.

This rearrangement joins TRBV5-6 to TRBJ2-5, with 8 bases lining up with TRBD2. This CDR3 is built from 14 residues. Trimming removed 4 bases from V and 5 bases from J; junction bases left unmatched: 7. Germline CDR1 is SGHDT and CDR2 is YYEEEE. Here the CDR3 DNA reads TGTGCCAGCAGCCGCGCGGGGGGAGGGGAGACCCAGTACTTC. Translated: CASSRAGGGETQYF.

DNA of the CDR3: TGTGCCAGACTAGCGGGGGCAGATACGCAGTATTTT. Translation: CARLAGADTQYF. The rearrangement joins TRBV19 to TRBJ2-3; 11 positions agree with TRBD2. The ends lost 9 bases at V and 4 bases at J; junction bases unmatched: 0. The germline V gene has CDR1 LNHDA and CDR2 SQIVND (reference sequence). CDR3 length: 12 amino acids.

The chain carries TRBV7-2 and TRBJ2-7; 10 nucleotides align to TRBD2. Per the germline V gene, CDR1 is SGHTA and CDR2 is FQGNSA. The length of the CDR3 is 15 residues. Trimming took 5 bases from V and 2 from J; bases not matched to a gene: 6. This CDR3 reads CASSKGTSATYEQYF. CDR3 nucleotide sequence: TGTGCCAGCAGCAAGGGGACTAGCGCAACCTACGAGCAGTACTTC.

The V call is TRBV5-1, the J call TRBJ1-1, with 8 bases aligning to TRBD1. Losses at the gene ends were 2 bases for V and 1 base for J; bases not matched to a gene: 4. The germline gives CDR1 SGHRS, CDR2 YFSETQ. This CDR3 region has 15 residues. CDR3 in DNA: TGCGCCAGCAGCTTTACCGGGACAGGGAACACTGAAGCTTTCTTT. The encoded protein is CASSFTGTGNTEAFF.

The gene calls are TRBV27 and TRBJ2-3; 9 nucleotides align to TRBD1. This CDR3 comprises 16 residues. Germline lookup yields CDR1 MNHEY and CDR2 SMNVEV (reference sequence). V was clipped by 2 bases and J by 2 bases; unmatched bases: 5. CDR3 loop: CASSLIGTGPTDTQYF. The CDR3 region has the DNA TGTGCCAGCAGTTTAATCGGGACAGGGCCCACAGATACGCAGTATTTT.

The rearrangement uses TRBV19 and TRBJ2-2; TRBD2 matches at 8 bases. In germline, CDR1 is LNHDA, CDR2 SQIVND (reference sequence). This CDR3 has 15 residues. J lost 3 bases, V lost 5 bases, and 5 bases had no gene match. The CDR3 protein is CASSPRGGYTGELFF. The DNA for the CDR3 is TGTGCCAGTAGTCCCCGGGGGGGGTACACCGGGGAGCTGTTTTTT. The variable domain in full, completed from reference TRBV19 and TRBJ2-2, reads DGGITQSPKYLFRKEGQNVTLSCEQNLNHDAMYWYRQDPGQGLRLIYYSQIVNDFQKGDIAEGYSVSREKKESFPLTVTSAQKNPTAFYLCASSPRGGYTGELFFGEGSRLTVL.

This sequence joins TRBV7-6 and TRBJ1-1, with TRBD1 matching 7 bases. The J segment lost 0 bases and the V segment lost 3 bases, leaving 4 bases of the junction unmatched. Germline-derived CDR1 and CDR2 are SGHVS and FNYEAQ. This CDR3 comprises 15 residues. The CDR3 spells CASSFGQAMNTEAFF. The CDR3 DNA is TGTGCCAGCAGCTTCGGACAGGCTATGAACACTGAAGCTTTCTTT.

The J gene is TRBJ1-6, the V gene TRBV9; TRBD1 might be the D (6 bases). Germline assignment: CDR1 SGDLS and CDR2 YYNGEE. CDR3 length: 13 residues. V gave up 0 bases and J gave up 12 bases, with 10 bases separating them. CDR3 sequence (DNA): TGTGCCAGCAGCGTAGGAGGCAGGGGACCCCTCCACTTT. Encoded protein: CASSVGGRGPLHF.

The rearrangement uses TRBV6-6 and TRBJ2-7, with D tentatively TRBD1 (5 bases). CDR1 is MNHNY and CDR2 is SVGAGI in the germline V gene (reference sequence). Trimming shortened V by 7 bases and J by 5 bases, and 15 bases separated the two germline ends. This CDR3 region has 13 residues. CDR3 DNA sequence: TGTGCCAGCACCATCATGCAGGGCCACGAGCAGTACTTC. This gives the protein CASTIMQGHEQYF.

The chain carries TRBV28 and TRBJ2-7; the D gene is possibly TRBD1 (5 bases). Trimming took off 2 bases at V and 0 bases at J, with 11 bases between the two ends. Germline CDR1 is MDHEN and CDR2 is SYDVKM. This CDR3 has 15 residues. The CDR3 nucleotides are TGTGCCAGCAGTTTACCAGGGATAGGCTCCTACGAGCAGTACTTC. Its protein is CASSLPGIGSYEQYF.

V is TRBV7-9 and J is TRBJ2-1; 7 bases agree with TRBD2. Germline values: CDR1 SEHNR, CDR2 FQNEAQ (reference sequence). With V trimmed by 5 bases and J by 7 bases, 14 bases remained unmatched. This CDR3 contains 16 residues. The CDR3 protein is CASSGLGSGISNEQFF. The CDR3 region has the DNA TGTGCCAGCAGCGGCCTCGGGAGCGGGATATCGAATGAGCAGTTCTTC.

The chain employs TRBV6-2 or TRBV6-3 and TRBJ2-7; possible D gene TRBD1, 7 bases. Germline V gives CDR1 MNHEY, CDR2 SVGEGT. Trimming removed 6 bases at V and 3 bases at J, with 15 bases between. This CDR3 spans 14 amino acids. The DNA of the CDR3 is TGTGCCAGCAGCCGTGGAGGGGGCGGCTACGAGCAGTACTTC. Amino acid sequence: CASSRGGGGYEQYF.

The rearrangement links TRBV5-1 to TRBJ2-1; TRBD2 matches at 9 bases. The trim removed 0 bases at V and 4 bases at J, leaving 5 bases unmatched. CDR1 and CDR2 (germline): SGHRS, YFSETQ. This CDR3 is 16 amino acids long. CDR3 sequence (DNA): TGCGCCAGCAGCTTGGGGCTAGCGGGACTTTACAATGAGCAGTTCTTC. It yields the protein CASSLGLAGLYNEQFF.

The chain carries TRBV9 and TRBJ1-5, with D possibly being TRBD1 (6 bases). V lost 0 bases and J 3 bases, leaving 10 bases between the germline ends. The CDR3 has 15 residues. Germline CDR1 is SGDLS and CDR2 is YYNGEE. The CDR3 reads CASSVDGQYNQPQHF. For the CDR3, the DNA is TGTGCCAGCAGCGTAGACGGACAGTACAATCAGCCCCAGCATTTT.

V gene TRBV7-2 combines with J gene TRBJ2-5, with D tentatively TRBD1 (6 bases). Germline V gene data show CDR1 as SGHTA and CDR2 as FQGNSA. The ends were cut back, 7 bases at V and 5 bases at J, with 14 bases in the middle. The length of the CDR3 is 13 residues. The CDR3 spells CASTATGSETQYF. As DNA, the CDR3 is TGTGCCAGCACCGCCACAGGGAGTGAGACCCAGTACTTC.

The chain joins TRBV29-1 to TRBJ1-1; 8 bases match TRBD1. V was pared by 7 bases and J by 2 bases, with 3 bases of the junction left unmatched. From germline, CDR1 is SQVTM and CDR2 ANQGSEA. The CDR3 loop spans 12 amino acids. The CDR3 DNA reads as TGCAGCGGTGACAGGGGAAACACTGAAGCTTTCTTT. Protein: CSGDRGNTEAFF.